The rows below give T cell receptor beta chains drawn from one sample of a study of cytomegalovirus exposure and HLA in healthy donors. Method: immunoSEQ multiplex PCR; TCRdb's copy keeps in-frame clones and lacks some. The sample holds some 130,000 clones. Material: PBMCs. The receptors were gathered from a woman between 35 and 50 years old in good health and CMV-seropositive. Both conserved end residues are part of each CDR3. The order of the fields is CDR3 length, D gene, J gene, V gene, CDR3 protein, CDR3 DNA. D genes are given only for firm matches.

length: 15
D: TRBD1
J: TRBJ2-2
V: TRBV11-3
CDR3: CASSRDRGNTGELFF
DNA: TGTGCCAGCAGTCGGGACAGGGGGAACACCGGGGAGCTGTTTTTT

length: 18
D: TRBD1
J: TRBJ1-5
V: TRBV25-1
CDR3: CASSDGTGSGFATQPQHF
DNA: TGTGCCAGCAGTGACGGGACAGGTTCGGGGTTTGCAACTCAGCCCCAGCATTTT

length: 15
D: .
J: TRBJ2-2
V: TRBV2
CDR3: CASSEPLTAPGELFF
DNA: TGTGCCAGCAGTGAGCCCCTGACAGCCCCCGGGGAGCTGTTTTTT

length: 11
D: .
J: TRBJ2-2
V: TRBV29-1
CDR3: CSVPGAGELFF
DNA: TGCAGCGTACCGGGGGCCGGGGAGCTGTTTTTT

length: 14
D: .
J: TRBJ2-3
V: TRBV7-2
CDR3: CASSLAGARYTQYF
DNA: TGTGCCAGCAGCTTAGCGGGGGCACGCTATACGCAGTATTTT

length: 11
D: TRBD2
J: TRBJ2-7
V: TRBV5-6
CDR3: CASGRDYEQYF
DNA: TGTGCCAGCGGGAGGGACTACGAGCAGTACTTC

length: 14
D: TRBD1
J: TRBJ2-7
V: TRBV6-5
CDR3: CASSRQGAQYEQYF
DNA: TGTGCCAGCAGTCGACAGGGGGCACAATACGAGCAGTACTTC

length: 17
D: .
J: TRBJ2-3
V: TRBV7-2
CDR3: CASSLGLVWGGVDTQYF
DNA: TGTGCCAGCAGCTTAGGGCTCGTTTGGGGGGGCGTAGATACGCAGTATTTT

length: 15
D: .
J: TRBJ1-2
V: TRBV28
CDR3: CASTNQGQGNYGYTF
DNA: TGTGCCAGCACCAACCAAGGGCAGGGGAACTATGGCTACACCTTC

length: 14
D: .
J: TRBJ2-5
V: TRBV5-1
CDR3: CASSLASGRETQYF
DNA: TGCGCCAGCAGCTTGGCCAGTGGCAGAGAGACCCAGTACTTC

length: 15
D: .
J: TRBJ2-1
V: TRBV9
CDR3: CASSVSGTFHDEQFF
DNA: TGTGCCAGCAGCGTAAGCGGCACCTTTCACGATGAGCAGTTCTTC

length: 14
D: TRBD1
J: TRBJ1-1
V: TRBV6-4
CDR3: CASKLRTGGTEAFF
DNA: TGTGCCAGCAAGTTAAGGACAGGGGGCACTGAAGCTTTCTTT

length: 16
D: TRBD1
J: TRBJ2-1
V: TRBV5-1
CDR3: CASSISGTGGYNEQFF
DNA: TGCGCCAGCAGCATATCCGGGACAGGGGGGTACAATGAGCAGTTCTTC

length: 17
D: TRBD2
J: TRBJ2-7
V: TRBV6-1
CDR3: CASSEALRNGRGYEQYF
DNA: TGTGCCAGCAGTGAAGCGCTTCGAAACGGGAGGGGATACGAGCAGTACTTC

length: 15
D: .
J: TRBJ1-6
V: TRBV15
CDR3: CATSQTGSYNSPLHF
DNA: TGTGCCACCAGTCAAACAGGCTCCTATAATTCACCCCTCCACTTT

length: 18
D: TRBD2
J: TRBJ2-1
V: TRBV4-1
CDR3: CASSQVVQTSGRQGEQFF
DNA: TGCGCCAGCAGCCAAGTCGTTCAGACTAGCGGGAGGCAGGGTGAGCAGTTCTTC

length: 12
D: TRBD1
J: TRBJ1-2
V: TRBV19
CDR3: CASTPTGVGYTF
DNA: TGTGCCAGTACCCCGACAGGGGTAGGCTACACCTTC

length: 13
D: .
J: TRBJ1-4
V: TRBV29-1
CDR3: CSVDTGRDEKLFF
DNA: TGCAGCGTGGATACAGGGAGGGACGAAAAACTGTTTTTT

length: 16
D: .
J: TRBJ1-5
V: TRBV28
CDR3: CASSLFRQNSNQPQHF
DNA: TGTGCCAGCAGTTTATTCCGACAGAATAGCAATCAGCCCCAGCATTTT

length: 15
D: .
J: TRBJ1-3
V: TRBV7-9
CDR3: CASSLEGSSGNTIYF
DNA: TGTGCCAGCAGTCTCGAAGGGAGCTCTGGAAACACCATATATTTT

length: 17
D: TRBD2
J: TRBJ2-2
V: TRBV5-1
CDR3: CASSPSGRSANTGELFF
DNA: TGCGCCAGCTCCCCTAGCGGGAGATCGGCGAACACCGGGGAGCTGTTTTTT

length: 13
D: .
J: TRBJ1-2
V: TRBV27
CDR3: CASSYGGNYGYTF
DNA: TGTGCCAGCAGTTATGGCGGTAACTATGGCTACACCTTC

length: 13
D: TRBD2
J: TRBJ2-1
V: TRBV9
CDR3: CASGGGSSNEQFF
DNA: TGTGCCAGCGGGGGGGGTTCCTCCAATGAGCAGTTCTTC

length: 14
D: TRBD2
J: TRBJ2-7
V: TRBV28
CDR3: CASSLLAGVYEQYF
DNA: TGTGCCAGCAGTTTACTAGCGGGAGTCTACGAGCAGTACTTC

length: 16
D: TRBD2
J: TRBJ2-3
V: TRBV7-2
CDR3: CASSLAVLAAADTQYF
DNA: TGTGCCAGCAGCTTAGCGGTGCTAGCGGCGGCGGATACGCAGTATTTT

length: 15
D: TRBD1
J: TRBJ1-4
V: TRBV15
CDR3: CATSRGQGTNEKLFF
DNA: TGTGCCACCAGCAGAGGACAGGGCACTAATGAAAAACTGTTTTTT

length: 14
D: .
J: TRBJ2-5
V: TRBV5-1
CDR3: CASTQGGSQETQYF
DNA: TGCGCCAGCACCCAGGGGGGCAGCCAAGAGACCCAGTACTTC

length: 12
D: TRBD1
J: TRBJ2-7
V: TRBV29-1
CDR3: CSARQGPYEQYF
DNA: TGCAGCGCCCGACAGGGACCCTACGAGCAGTACTTC

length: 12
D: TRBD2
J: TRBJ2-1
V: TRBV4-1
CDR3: CASSQGGGREFF
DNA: TGCGCCAGCAGCCAAGGGGGCGGGAGGGAGTTCTTC

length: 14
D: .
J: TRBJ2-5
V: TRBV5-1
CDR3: CASSSGRVQETQYF
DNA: TGCGCCAGCAGCTCCGGGCGGGTCCAAGAGACCCAGTACTTC

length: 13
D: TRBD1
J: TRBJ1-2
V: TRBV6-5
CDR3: CASSYSGTDGYTF
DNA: TGTGCCAGCAGTTACTCCGGGACAGATGGCTACACCTTC

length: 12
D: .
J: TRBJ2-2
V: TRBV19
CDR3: CASNRNTGELFF
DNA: TGTGCCAGTAACAGGAACACCGGGGAGCTGTTTTTT

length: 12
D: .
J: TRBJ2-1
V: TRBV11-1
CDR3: CASSRLANEQFF
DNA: TGTGCCAGCAGCCGGCTAGCCAATGAGCAGTTCTTC

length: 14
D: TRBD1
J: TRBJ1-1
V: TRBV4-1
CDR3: CASSASGTEVEAFF
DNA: TGCGCCAGCAGCGCATCCGGGACAGAAGTTGAAGCTTTCTTT

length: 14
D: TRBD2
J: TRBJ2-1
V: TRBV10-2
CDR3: CASMGGGLAEEQFF
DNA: TGCGCCAGCATGGGGGGTGGGCTAGCGGAAGAGCAGTTCTTC

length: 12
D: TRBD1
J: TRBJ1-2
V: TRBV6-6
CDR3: CASHRGDYGYTF
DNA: TGTGCCAGCCACAGGGGAGACTATGGCTACACCTTC

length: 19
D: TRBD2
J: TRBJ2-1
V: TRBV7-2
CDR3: CASSLTGGTSGRAGNEQFF
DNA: TGTGCCAGCAGCTTAACGGGTGGGACTAGCGGGAGGGCGGGTAATGAGCAGTTCTTC

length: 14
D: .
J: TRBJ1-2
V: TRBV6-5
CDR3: CASSYYGTRDGYTF
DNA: TGTGCCAGCAGTTACTACGGAACCAGGGATGGCTACACCTTC

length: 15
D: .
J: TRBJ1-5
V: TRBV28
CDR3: CASRPSGVGNQPQHF
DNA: TGTGCCAGCAGACCGTCCGGGGTCGGCAATCAGCCCCAGCATTTT

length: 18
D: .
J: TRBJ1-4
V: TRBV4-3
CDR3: CASSQRLKQGQANEKLFF
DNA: TGCGCCAGCAGCCAGAGACTTAAGCAGGGCCAAGCTAATGAAAAACTGTTTTTT

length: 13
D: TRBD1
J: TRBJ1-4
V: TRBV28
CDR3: CASRAGGGEKLFF
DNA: TGTGCCAGCAGAGCAGGGGGTGGTGAAAAACTGTTTTTT

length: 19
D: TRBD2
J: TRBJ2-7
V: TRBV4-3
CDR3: CASSQGIKWRETPSYEQYF
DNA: TGCGCCAGCAGCCAAGGAATCAAGTGGCGGGAGACTCCCTCCTACGAGCAGTACTTC

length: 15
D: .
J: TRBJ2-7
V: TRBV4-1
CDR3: CASSQEPRVSYEQYF
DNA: TGCGCCAGCAGCCAAGAGCCTAGAGTCTCCTACGAGCAGTACTTC

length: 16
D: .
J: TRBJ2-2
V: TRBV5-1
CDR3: CASSLRGGVNTGELFF
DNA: TGCGCCAGCAGCTTGAGAGGAGGCGTGAACACCGGGGAGCTGTTTTTT

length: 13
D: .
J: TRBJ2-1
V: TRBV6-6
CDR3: CASSLAASNEQFF
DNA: TGTGCCAGCAGCTTAGCGGCTTCCAATGAGCAGTTCTTC

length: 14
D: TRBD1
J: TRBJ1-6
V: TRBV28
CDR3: CASSPDRGDSPLHF
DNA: TGTGCCAGCAGTCCCGACAGGGGGGATTCACCCCTCCACTTT

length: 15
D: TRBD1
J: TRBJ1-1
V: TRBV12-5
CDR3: CASGLRQGLNTEAFF
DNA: TGTGCTAGTGGTTTACGACAGGGCTTGAACACTGAAGCTTTCTTT

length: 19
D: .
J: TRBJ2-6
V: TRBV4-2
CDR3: CASSQDPGQVLSGANVLTF
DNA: TGTGCCAGCAGCCAAGATCCCGGACAAGTCCTCTCTGGGGCCAACGTCCTGACTTTC

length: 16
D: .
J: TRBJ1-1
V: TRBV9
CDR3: CASSFTGQWGNTEAFF
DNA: TGTGCCAGCAGCTTTACAGGGCAGTGGGGGAACACTGAAGCTTTCTTT

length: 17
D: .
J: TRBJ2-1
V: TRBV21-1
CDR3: CASRGSWAGPNYNEQFF
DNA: TGTGCCAGCAGGGGGAGTTGGGCAGGCCCAAACTACAATGAGCAGTTCTTC

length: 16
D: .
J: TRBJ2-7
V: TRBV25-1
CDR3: CASSGPDSTSSYEQYF
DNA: TGTGCCAGCAGTGGGCCCGACAGTACGTCCTCCTACGAGCAGTACTTC

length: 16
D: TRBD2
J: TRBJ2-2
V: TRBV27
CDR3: CASSLLAGGPSGELFF
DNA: TGTGCCAGCAGTTTATTGGCGGGAGGGCCCTCCGGGGAGCTGTTTTTT

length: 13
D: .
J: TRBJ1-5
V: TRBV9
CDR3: CASSVAVDQPQHF
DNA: TGTGCCAGCAGCGTAGCCGTAGATCAGCCCCAGCATTTT

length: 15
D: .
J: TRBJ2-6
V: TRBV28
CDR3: CASSLPGSGANVLTF
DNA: TGTGCCAGCAGTTTACCGGGTTCTGGGGCCAACGTCCTGACTTTC

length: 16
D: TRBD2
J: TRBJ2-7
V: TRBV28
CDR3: CASSRITSGSSYEQYF
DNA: TGTGCCAGCAGCCGCATTACTAGCGGGAGCTCCTACGAGCAGTACTTC